The 15 T cell receptor beta chains presented below share a single source sample, sequenced in a study of T cell repertoires in cytomegalovirus infection. TCRdb reprocessed the reads with MiXCR, giving one entry per CDR3 protein. The sample carries under 350,000 distinct CDR3 sequences, 9.6% recorded once. Sequencing input: PBMCs. The receptors come from a human donor in good health (CMV status not recorded). Some clones in this sample may be carry-over from other donors' samples.

The chain employs TRBV14 and TRBJ2-1, with D tentatively TRBD2 (5 bases). Germline V gives CDR1 SGHDN, CDR2 FVKESK. Trimming removed 6 bases at V and 13 bases at J, with 13 bases between. The CDR3 is made up of 11 amino acids. The CDR3 is CASSTGVRQFF. Written as DNA, the CDR3 is TGTGCCAGCAGTACCGGGGTTCGACAGTTCTTC.

This chain links TRBV28 with TRBJ1-1, with D maybe TRBD1 (5 bases). With 4 bases removed from V and 5 bases from J, the gap between germline ends came to 17 bases. The germline CDR1 and CDR2 sequences are MDHEN and SYDVKM. The CDR3 has 15 amino acids. The CDR3 loop reads CASSSLRGALTEAFF. CDR3 nucleotide sequence: TGTGCCAGCAGTTCCCTTAGGGGAGCTTTAACTGAAGCTTTCTTT.

The table lists this clonotype with many counts. The V gene is TRBV28, the J gene TRBJ2-2; a possible D gene is TRBD1 (6 bases). V lost 8 bases to trimming and J lost 1 base, with 14 bases between them. The CDR3 has 15 residues. Per the germline V gene, CDR1 is MDHEN and CDR2 is SYDVKM. CDR3 protein: CASFPGTMNTGELFF. CDR3 DNA: TGTGCCAGCTTTCCAGGGACAATGAACACCGGGGAGCTGTTTTTT.

This clonotype was seen ten or more times. The genes are TRBV3-1 and TRBJ1-3; tentative D call: TRBD1 (6 bases). There are 15 residues in the CDR3. Trimming shortened V by 4 bases and J by 0 bases, and 10 bases separated the two germline ends. In germline, CDR1 is LGHDT, CDR2 YNNKEL (reference sequence). CDR3 bases: TGTGCCAGCAGCCTCGGGACACACTCTGGAAACACCATATATTTT. The encoded protein is CASSLGTHSGNTIYF.

This clonotype came up a few times. J is TRBJ2-1 and V is TRBV3-1, with TRBD1 as a possible D gene (6 bases). Trimming took 1 base from V and 4 from J, leaving 8 bases between them. Germline V CDR1 and CDR2: LGHDT, YNNKEL (reference sequence). The CDR3 sequence is 14 residues long. The CDR3 bases are TGTGCCAGCAGCCAAGTAGGGGGTTACAATGAGCAGTTCTTC. It encodes CASSQVGGYNEQFF.

This clonotype was counted many times. V gene TRBV12-3 or TRBV12-4 combines with J gene TRBJ2-1; D is ambiguous. This CDR3 comprises 13 residues. The germline V and J ends were trimmed by 7 bases and 1 base, with 8 bases remaining between them. Here the CDR3 DNA reads TGTGCCAGCACCCCCCAATCCTACAATGAGCAGTTCTTC. It translates to CASTPQSYNEQFF.

Ten or more counts support this clonotype. V is TRBV5-1 and J is TRBJ1-4; possibly TRBD1 for D (5 bases). This CDR3 is built from 16 residues. Deletions cut 0 bases from V and 4 bases from J, with 13 bases between. Germline CDR1 and CDR2: SGHRS and YFSETQ. The CDR3 spells CASSLDRPPLNEKLFF. CDR3 coding DNA: TGCGCCAGCAGCTTGGACAGGCCCCCGCTTAATGAAAAACTGTTTTTT.

This clonotype was picked up many times. This chain links TRBV7-2 with TRBJ2-7; 7 positions agree with TRBD1. Per germline, CDR1 SGHTA and CDR2 FQGNSA. The J segment lost 0 bases and the V segment lost 5 bases, leaving 16 bases of the junction unmatched. The CDR3 covers 18 residues. DNA for the CDR3: TGTGCCAGCAGCCCAGGGAGTATGGGACAGTTTAGCTCCTACGAGCAGTACTTC. It is translated as CASSPGSMGQFSSYEQYF.

The table lists this clonotype with many counts. This sequence joins TRBV6-2 or TRBV6-3 and TRBJ2-3, with D perhaps matching TRBD1 (6 bases). The germline CDR1 and CDR2 sequences are MNHEY and SVGEGT. The CDR3 runs 14 residues. Between the trimmed V and J ends, which lost 3 bases and 2 bases, there was a span of 9 bases. The CDR3 DNA follows: TGTGCCAGCAGTTATGGACAGTTCACAGATACGCAGTATTTT. This translates into CASSYGQFTDTQYF.

This clonotype was counted many times. CDR3 DNA: TGTGCCAGCATCGTAACGGGACAGGGGAGTACTGAAGCTTTCTTT. It translates to CASIVTGQGSTEAFF. The chain is built from TRBV6-2 or TRBV6-3 and TRBJ1-1, with TRBD1 matching over 10 bases. V gave up 7 bases and J gave up 5 bases; unmatched junction bases: 10. The CDR3 spans 15 residues. Germline V gene lookup returns CDR1 MNHEY and CDR2 SVGEGT.

There are many counts of this clonotype. This chain links TRBV28 with TRBJ1-4; 7 nucleotides line up with TRBD1. This CDR3 contains 14 residues. The germline gives CDR1 MDHEN, CDR2 SYDVKM. V gave up 3 bases and J gave up 7 bases; unmatched junction bases: 5. The CDR3 protein is CASSLTGKFEKLFF. The CDR3 region has the DNA TGTGCCAGCAGTTTGACAGGGAAGTTTGAAAAACTGTTTTTT.

Ten or more counts support this clonotype. V gene TRBV7-2 combines with J gene TRBJ1-2, with 10 bases aligning to TRBD1. Unmatched junction bases numbered 4, after V lost 2 bases and J lost 7 bases. This CDR3 spans 14 amino acids. Germline V gene sequence: CDR1 SGHTA, CDR2 FQGNSA. The CDR3 spells CASSLRQGAFGYTF. The DNA of the CDR3 is TGTGCCAGCAGCTTAAGACAGGGGGCCTTTGGCTACACCTTC.

The chain couples TRBV14 to TRBJ2-5; TRBD1 matches 7 bases. The germline V gene encodes CDR1 SGHDN and CDR2 FVKESK. With 2 bases clipped from V and 1 base from J, the junction kept 4 bases outside the gene matches. The CDR3 has 15 residues. The CDR3 spells CASSQLSGGQETQYF. The CDR3 DNA reads TGTGCCAGCAGCCAATTGTCAGGGGGCCAAGAGACCCAGTACTTC.

This clonotype appeared many times. The genes are TRBV7-9 and TRBJ2-1; 7 bases fit TRBD2. The length of the CDR3 is 15 residues. Germline assignment: CDR1 SEHNR and CDR2 FQNEAQ (reference sequence). V trimming: 0 bases; J trimming: 6 bases; junction bases outside the gene matches: 5. The CDR3 is CASSLAELASNEQFF. CDR3 DNA sequence: TGTGCCAGCAGCTTAGCGGAACTAGCGAGCAATGAGCAGTTCTTC.

This clonotype showed up just a few times. The chain has TRBV5-5 and TRBJ2-5; 8 nucleotides match TRBD2. Unmatched junction bases numbered 9, after V lost 4 bases and J lost 1 base. The CDR3 runs 16 residues. From germline, CDR1 is SGHKS and CDR2 YYEKEE (reference sequence). CDR3 residues: CASSLGLAATQETQYF. The DNA of the CDR3 is TGTGCCAGCAGCCTAGGACTAGCAGCTACCCAAGAGACCCAGTACTTC.